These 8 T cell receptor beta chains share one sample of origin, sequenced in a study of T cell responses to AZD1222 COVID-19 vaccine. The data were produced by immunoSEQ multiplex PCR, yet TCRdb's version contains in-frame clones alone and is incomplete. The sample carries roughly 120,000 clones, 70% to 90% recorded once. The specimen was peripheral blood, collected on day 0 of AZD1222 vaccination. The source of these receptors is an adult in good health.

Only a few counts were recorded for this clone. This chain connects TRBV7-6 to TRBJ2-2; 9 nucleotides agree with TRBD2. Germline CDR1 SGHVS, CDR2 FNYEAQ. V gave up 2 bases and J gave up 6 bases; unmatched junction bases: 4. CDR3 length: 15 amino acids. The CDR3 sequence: CASSLSSGEAGELFF. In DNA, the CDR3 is TGTGCCAGCAGCTTATCTAGCGGGGAAGCCGGGGAGCTGTTTTTT.

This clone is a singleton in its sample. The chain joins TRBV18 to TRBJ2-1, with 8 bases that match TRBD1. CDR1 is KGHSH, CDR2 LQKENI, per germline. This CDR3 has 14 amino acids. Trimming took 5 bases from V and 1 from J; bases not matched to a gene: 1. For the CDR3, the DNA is TGTGCCAGCTCAAACAGGGGGTCCTACAATGAGCAGTTCTTC. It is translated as CASSNRGSYNEQFF.

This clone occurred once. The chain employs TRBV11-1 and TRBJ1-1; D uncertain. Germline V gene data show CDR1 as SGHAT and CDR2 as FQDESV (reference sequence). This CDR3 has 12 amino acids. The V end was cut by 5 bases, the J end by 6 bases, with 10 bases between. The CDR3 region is CASSGHPPEAFF. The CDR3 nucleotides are TGTGCCAGCAGCGGCCACCCACCTGAAGCTTTCTTT. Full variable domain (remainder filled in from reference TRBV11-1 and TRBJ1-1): EAEVAQSPRYKITEKSQAVAFWCDPISGHATLYWYRQILGQGPELLVQFQDESVVDDSQLPKDRFSAERLKGVDSTLKIQPAELGDSAMYLCASSGHPPEAFFGQGTRLTVV.

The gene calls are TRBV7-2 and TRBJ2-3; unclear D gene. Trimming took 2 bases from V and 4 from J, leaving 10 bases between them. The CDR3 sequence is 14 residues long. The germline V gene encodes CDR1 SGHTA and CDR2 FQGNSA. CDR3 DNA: TGTGCCAGCAGCTTACTGAAAGCCTCAGATACGCAGTATTTT. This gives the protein CASSLLKASDTQYF.

The CDR3 nucleotides are TGTGCCAGCAGCTCGAGGGACCACTCTGGAAACACCATATATTTT. The encoded protein is CASSSRDHSGNTIYF. The rearrangement joins TRBV5-5 to TRBJ1-3, with a weak D call TRBD1 (5 bases). With 3 bases removed from V and 0 bases from J, the gap between germline ends came to 10 bases. Germline values: CDR1 SGHKS, CDR2 YYEKEE (reference sequence). The CDR3 contains 15 residues.

DNA for the CDR3: TGCAGCGTTCGACAGGGGACAAGCCGGGGTGGGACCCAGTACTTC. Protein: CSVRQGTSRGGTQYF. The rearrangement joins TRBV29-1 to TRBJ2-5, with TRBD1 identical over 8 bases. The germline V gene has CDR1 SQVTM and CDR2 ANQGSEA. V lost 5 bases, J lost 7 bases, and 15 bases stayed unmatched. The CDR3 spans 15 residues. Full variable domain (remainder filled in from reference TRBV29-1 and TRBJ2-5): SAVISQKPSRDICQRGTSLTIQCQVDSQVTMMFWYRQQPGQSLTLIATANQGSEATYESGFVIDKFPISRPNLTFSTLTVSNMSPEDSSIYLCSVRQGTSRGGTQYFGPGTRLLVL.

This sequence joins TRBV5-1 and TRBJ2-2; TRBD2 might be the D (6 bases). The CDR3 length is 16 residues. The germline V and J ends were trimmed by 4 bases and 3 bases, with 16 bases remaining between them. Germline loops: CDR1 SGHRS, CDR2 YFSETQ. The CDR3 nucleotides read TGCGCCAGCAGCCCTGGTGGAGGGTCGCACACCGGGGAGCTGTTTTTT. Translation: CASSPGGGSHTGELFF.

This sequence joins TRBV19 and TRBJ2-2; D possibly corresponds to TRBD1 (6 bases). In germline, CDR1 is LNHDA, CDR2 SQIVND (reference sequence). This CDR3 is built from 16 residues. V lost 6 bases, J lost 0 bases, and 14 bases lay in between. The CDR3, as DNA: TGTGCCAGTAGACATGGGACACACCCGAACACCGGGGAGCTGTTTTTT. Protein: CASRHGTHPNTGELFF.